These T cell receptor beta chains were read from a single sample in a study of T cell changes during pregnancy in multiple sclerosis. The repertoire was sequenced with immunoSEQ multiplex PCR; TCRdb's copy has only in-frame clones and lacks some. This table has about 80,000 clones, 92% appearing once. This specimen was peripheral blood, taken before pregnancy. Source of these receptors: a female donor with multiple sclerosis, enrolled in a pregnancy study. Each CDR3 is given with its conserved first and last residue. A D gene is named only where the DNA matches it firmly. Clone sizes are given selectively: once, few, many, or a class where the clone is expanded.

cdr3_aa: CSTGEGGEGYTF
cdr3_nt: TGCAGCACCGGGGAGGGAGGCGAAGGCTACACCTTC
j_call: TRBJ1-2
clone_size: NA
v_call: TRBV29-1
d_call: NA

cdr3_aa: CAWRQGSRYGYTF
cdr3_nt: TGTGCCTGGAGACAGGGTTCGCGTTATGGCTACACCTTC
j_call: TRBJ1-2
clone_size: once
v_call: TRBV30
d_call: NA

cdr3_aa: CASSPTDYSTYEQYF
cdr3_nt: TGTGCCAGCTCACCAACGGACTACAGTACCTACGAGCAGTACTTC
j_call: TRBJ2-7
clone_size: NA
v_call: TRBV18
d_call: NA

cdr3_aa: CASSIAGSYNEQFF
cdr3_nt: TGTGCCAGCAGTATAGCGGGGTCCTACAATGAGCAGTTCTTC
j_call: TRBJ2-1
clone_size: NA
v_call: TRBV27
d_call: TRBD2

cdr3_aa: CASSVGGGRDEQFF
cdr3_nt: TGTGCCAGCAGCGTAGGCGGGGGCAGGGATGAGCAGTTCTTC
j_call: TRBJ2-1
clone_size: NA
v_call: TRBV9
d_call: NA

cdr3_aa: CASSLVRDYGYTF
cdr3_nt: TGTGCCAGCAGTTTAGTCAGGGACTATGGCTACACCTTC
j_call: TRBJ1-2
clone_size: NA
v_call: TRBV27
d_call: NA

cdr3_aa: CASSHGGAQPQHF
cdr3_nt: TGTGCCAGCAGCCATGGGGGGGCTCAGCCCCAGCATTTT
j_call: TRBJ1-5
clone_size: NA
v_call: TRBV7-6
d_call: NA

cdr3_aa: CASSLRPSAGYEQYF
cdr3_nt: TGTGCCAGCAGCTTGCGCCCTTCCGCCGGCTACGAGCAGTACTTC
j_call: TRBJ2-7
clone_size: NA
v_call: TRBV14
d_call: NA

cdr3_aa: CASSPTGSSNQPQHF
cdr3_nt: TGTGCCAGCAGCCCAACAGGGAGTAGCAATCAGCCCCAGCATTTT
j_call: TRBJ1-5
clone_size: NA
v_call: TRBV7-2
d_call: NA

cdr3_aa: CASSYPTGRLNSPLHF
cdr3_nt: TGTGCCAGCAGCTATCCGACAGGGAGGCTTAATTCACCCCTCCACTTT
j_call: TRBJ1-6
clone_size: NA
v_call: TRBV11-2
d_call: TRBD1

cdr3_aa: CSVDRDHIEAFF
cdr3_nt: TGCAGCGTTGACAGGGATCATATTGAAGCTTTCTTT
j_call: TRBJ1-1
clone_size: NA
v_call: TRBV29-1
d_call: NA

cdr3_aa: CASTRTGGVETQYF
cdr3_nt: TGTGCCAGCACGAGGACAGGGGGCGTAGAGACCCAGTACTTC
j_call: TRBJ2-5
clone_size: NA
v_call: TRBV7-6
d_call: TRBD1

cdr3_aa: CASSEALRGDYGYTF
cdr3_nt: TGTGCCAGCAGTGAAGCGCTGCGGGGGGACTATGGCTACACCTTC
j_call: TRBJ1-2
clone_size: NA
v_call: TRBV2
d_call: NA

cdr3_aa: CASSQTEGASYEQYF
cdr3_nt: TGCGCCAGCAGCCAGACGGAGGGGGCCTCCTACGAGCAGTACTTC
j_call: TRBJ2-7
clone_size: NA
v_call: TRBV4-1
d_call: NA

cdr3_aa: CAAGSTGTMETQYF
cdr3_nt: TGTGCCGCTGGGTCGACAGGGACGATGGAGACCCAGTACTTC
j_call: TRBJ2-5
clone_size: NA
v_call: TRBV15
d_call: TRBD1

cdr3_aa: CATAIQGQGEAFF
cdr3_nt: TGTGCCACCGCAATACAGGGGCAGGGTGAAGCTTTCTTT
j_call: TRBJ1-1
clone_size: NA
v_call: TRBV15
d_call: TRBD1

cdr3_aa: CASSSRGSYEQYF
cdr3_nt: TGTGCCAGCAGCTCCCGGGGCTCCTACGAGCAGTACTTC
j_call: TRBJ2-7
clone_size: NA
v_call: TRBV7-9
d_call: NA

cdr3_aa: CASSEQGARTGELFF
cdr3_nt: TGTGCCAGCAGTGAACAGGGGGCTCGTACCGGGGAGCTGTTTTTT
j_call: TRBJ2-2
clone_size: NA
v_call: TRBV6-1
d_call: TRBD1

cdr3_aa: CASRSDRENTEAFF
cdr3_nt: TGTGCCAGCAGATCAGACAGGGAGAACACTGAAGCTTTCTTT
j_call: TRBJ1-1
clone_size: NA
v_call: TRBV2
d_call: TRBD1

cdr3_aa: CASALDSHSTDTQYF
cdr3_nt: TGTGCCAGCGCCCTGGACTCACATAGCACAGATACGCAGTATTTT
j_call: TRBJ2-3
clone_size: once
v_call: TRBV5-4
d_call: NA

cdr3_aa: CASSFNSYEQYF
cdr3_nt: TGTGCCAGCAGCTTTAACAGCTACGAGCAGTACTTC
j_call: TRBJ2-7
clone_size: few
v_call: TRBV13
d_call: NA

cdr3_aa: CASSPGGAGNQPQHF
cdr3_nt: TGTGCCAGCAGCCCGGGAGGGGCGGGCAATCAGCCCCAGCATTTT
j_call: TRBJ1-5
clone_size: NA
v_call: TRBV7-9
d_call: NA

cdr3_aa: CASPRVDRGGNTIYF
cdr3_nt: TGTGCCAGCCCAAGGGTGGACAGGGGTGGAAACACCATATATTTT
j_call: TRBJ1-3
clone_size: NA
v_call: TRBV7-3
d_call: TRBD1